These 4 T cell receptor beta chains share one sample of origin, sequenced in a study of blood T cell repertoires in COVID-19. Sequencing was performed with immunoSEQ multiplex PCR; in TCRdb, only in-frame clones are kept and a portion is missing. The sample yields some 530,000 clones, 88% seen once. Sequencing was carried out using PBMCs or T cells enriched from blood (not recorded which). These receptors were obtained from a woman aged 55-69 years who had recovered from COVID-19.

The chain combines TRBV4-1 with TRBJ2-7; D might be TRBD2 (6 bases). Germline V lookup: CDR1 MGHRA, CDR2 YSYEKL. The germline V and J ends were trimmed by 0 bases and 2 bases, with 8 bases remaining between them. This CDR3 contains 14 residues. The CDR3 nucleotides read TGCGCCAGCAGCCAAGATCGGGGGACCTACGAGCAGTACGTC. Its translation is CASSQDRGTYEQYV.

The J gene is TRBJ1-4, the V gene TRBV2, with D possibly matching TRBD1 (6 bases). Trimming left V 5 bases short and J 4 bases short, with 11 bases between. The CDR3 contains 14 residues. CDR1 is SNHLY and CDR2 is FYNNEI in the germline V gene. Here the CDR3 reads CASSSQGFNEKLFF. The CDR3 nucleotides read TGTGCCAGCAGTAGTCAGGGGTTTAATGAAAAACTGTTTTTT.

The chain carries TRBV2 and TRBJ1-6; possibly TRBD1 for D (6 bases). V lost 10 bases and J lost 10, with 20 bases in between. The CDR3 is 14 amino acids. Germline-derived CDR1 and CDR2 are SNHLY and FYNNEI. CDR3 nucleotide sequence: TGTGCCACCGAATCCCAGAGAACAGGGTCACCCCTCCACTTT. It is translated as CATESQRTGSPLHF.

The chain employs TRBV29-1 and TRBJ2-3; TRBD2 is a possible D gene (5 bases). With 2 bases removed from V and 2 bases from J, the gap between germline ends came to 8 bases. Germline-derived CDR1 and CDR2 are SQVTM and ANQGSEA. This CDR3 contains 13 residues. The CDR3 here is CSVETGFTDTQYF. The CDR3 coding sequence is TGCAGCGTTGAAACGGGGTTCACAGATACGCAGTATTTT.